This TCR beta chain appears in the sequencing data of a study of OX40 agonist ivuxolimab in advanced cancers. Across the study: Subjects had a mean age of around 60 years, with a range of roughly 20 to 80; around 84% were male.

The CDR3 is 15 amino acids. The germline CDR1 and CDR2 sequences are SNHLY and FYNNEI. The repertoire was sequenced with immunoSEQ multiplex PCR; TCRdb's copy has only in-frame clones and lacks some. The sample has roughly 81,000 clones, 88% seen once. The chain employs TRBV2 and TRBJ2-4, with D maybe TRBD1 (5 bases). The J call may be in error: the DNA end matches TRBJ2-7 better. The input for sequencing was CD4+ or CD8+ T cells sorted from blood, taken in a trial of the OX40 agonist ivuxolimab. The clonotype comes from an adult with an advanced solid tumor such as melanoma, head and neck, liver or kidney cancer. The CDR3 nucleotides are TGTGCCAGCAGTGAAGGGTATGCCAGGGACTACGAGCAGTACTTC. Translated: CASSEGYARDYEQYF.